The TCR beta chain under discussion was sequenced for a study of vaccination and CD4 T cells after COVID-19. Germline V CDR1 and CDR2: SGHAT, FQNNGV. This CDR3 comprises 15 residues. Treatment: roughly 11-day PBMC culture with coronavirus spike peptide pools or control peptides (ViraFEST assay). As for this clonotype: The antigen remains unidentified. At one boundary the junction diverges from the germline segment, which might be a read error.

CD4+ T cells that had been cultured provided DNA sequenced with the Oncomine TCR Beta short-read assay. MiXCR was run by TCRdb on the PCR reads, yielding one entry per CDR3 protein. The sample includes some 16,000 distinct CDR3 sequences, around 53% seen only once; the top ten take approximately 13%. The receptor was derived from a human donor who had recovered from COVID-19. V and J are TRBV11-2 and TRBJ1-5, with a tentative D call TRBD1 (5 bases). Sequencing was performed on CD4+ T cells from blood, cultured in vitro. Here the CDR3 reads CARSLDGAGNQPQHF. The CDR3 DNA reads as TGTGCCCGCAGCTTAGATGGGGCAGGCAATCAGCCCCAGCATTTT.